Shown below are 18 T cell receptor beta chains from a single sample sequenced in a study. Tregs were sorted as CD4+CD25+CD127-/low cells. TCRdb reanalysed the 5' RACE reads using MiXCR and keeps one entry per CDR3 protein. Of about 11,000 distinct CDR3 sequences detected, about 30% appear once; the ten largest clones hold 2.5% to 3.5%. Sequenced sample: Tregs sorted from a lymph node. The receptor set was obtained from a female donor with breast cancer.

The chain joins TRBV3-1 to TRBJ2-7; D gene unclear. V lost 1 base and J 2 bases, leaving 6 bases between the germline ends. The CDR3 has 13 amino acids. CDR1 and CDR2 from the germline V gene are LGHDT and YNNKEL (reference sequence). The CDR3 nucleotides read TGTGCCAGCAGCCAAGGGTGGGCCTACGAGCAGTACTTC. It translates to CASSQGWAYEQYF.

This clonotype was seen only a few times. The J gene is TRBJ1-5, the V gene TRBV19; 8 bases line up with TRBD1. Losses at the gene ends were 1 base for V and 3 bases for J; bases not matched to a gene: 2. The CDR3 length is 15 residues. Per germline, CDR1 LNHDA and CDR2 SQIVND (reference sequence). The CDR3 nucleotides read TGTGCCAGTAGTATAGGGACAGGGCCCAATCAGCCCCAGCATTTT. This translates into CASSIGTGPNQPQHF.

This clonotype came up once. This chain connects TRBV14 to TRBJ2-2; perhaps TRBD1 as D (5 bases). Trimming left V 4 bases short and J 0 bases short, with 12 bases between. Germline values: CDR1 SGHDN, CDR2 FVKESK. CDR3 length: 16 residues. The CDR3 DNA reads TGTGCCAGCAGCCCCCTACCGACAGCGAACACCGGGGAGCTGTTTTTT. Encoded protein: CASSPLPTANTGELFF.

Notes on this clonotype: With a much larger clone just one base away, this may be a read error. The J gene is TRBJ2-1, the V gene TRBV7-3, with 7 bases aligning to TRBD2. The CDR3 length is 14 residues. The germline V gene has CDR1 SGHTA and CDR2 FQGTGA. As DNA, the CDR3 is TGTGCCAACAGCACTTTGGGTTTTAGCGGGGAGCAGTTCTTC. Translating gives CANSTLGFSGEQFF.

In its sample, this clonotype ranks as medium-sized (0.01 to 0.1%). The J gene is TRBJ2-1, the V gene TRBV27; 9 nucleotides match TRBD2. Germline V gene data show CDR1 as MNHEY and CDR2 as SMNVEV (reference sequence). The length of the CDR3 is 16 residues. Losses at the gene ends were 5 bases for V and 5 bases for J; bases not matched to a gene: 10. The DNA of the CDR3 is TGTGCCAGCAGTATCATAGCGGGAGAGCTGAACAATGAGCAGTTCTTC. This gives the protein CASSIIAGELNNEQFF.

The chain uses TRBV9 and TRBJ2-1, with D perhaps TRBD1 (6 bases). This CDR3 is built from 14 residues. Trimming cost V 6 bases and J 7 bases, with 17 bases left between them. CDR1 is SGDLS, CDR2 YYNGEE, per germline. The CDR3 region has the DNA TGTGCCAGCACCCCAGGGGACGGGCCAAATGAGCAGTTCTTC. It encodes CASTPGDGPNEQFF.

Within the sample, this clonotype is medium-sized (0.01 to 0.1%). The chain links TRBV9 to TRBJ1-2; D remains unclear. Trimming took off 0 bases at V and 4 bases at J, with 10 bases between the two ends. CDR3 length: 14 amino acids. Germline V CDR1 and CDR2: SGDLS, YYNGEE. The CDR3 DNA reads TGTGCCAGCAGCGTAGGTCCCACCAGCTATGGCTACACCTTC. The encoded protein is CASSVGPTSYGYTF.

Remarks on this clonotype: One base away lies a much larger clone, so this may be a sequencing read error. V is TRBV6-5 and J is TRBJ2-6, with D possibly TRBD2 on 5 matching bases. From germline, CDR1 is MNHEY and CDR2 SVGAGI. The CDR3 contains 15 residues. The CDR3 sequence: CASSNGGAGVNVLTF. The DNA for the CDR3 is TGTGCCAGCAGTAACGGAGGCGCTGGGGTCAACGTCCTGACTTTC.

This clonotype was recorded only once. V and J are TRBV7-9 and TRBJ1-5; D call uncertain. The V and J ends lost 7 bases and 5 bases respectively, with 15 bases between them. The CDR3 is made up of 14 amino acids. The germline V gene has CDR1 SEHNR and CDR2 FQNEAQ (reference sequence). In nucleotides, the CDR3 is TGTGCCAGCACCCCGGGCCACGGGGATCAGCCCCAGCATTTT. Its translation is CASTPGHGDQPQHF.

This clonotype was seen ten or more times. The V and J genes are TRBV20-1 and TRBJ2-1; D is uncertain. This CDR3 spans 11 amino acids. Germline CDR1 DFQATT, CDR2 SNEGSKA (reference sequence). Deletions cut 2 bases from V and 8 bases from J, with 7 bases between. This chain's CDR3 is CSARWSYEQFF. The CDR3 nucleotides read TGCAGTGCTAGATGGTCATATGAGCAGTTCTTC.

This clonotype occurred once. Sequence at one end of the junction differs from germline and may be a read error. The CDR3 DNA reads TGCGCCAGCAGCTTGGCCGGGGAGCATGGCTACACCTTC. This codes for CASSLAGEHGYTF. J is TRBJ1-2 and V is TRBV5-6; D not resolved. This CDR3 region has 13 residues. CDR1 is SGHDT, CDR2 YYEEEE, per germline.

This clonotype came up many times. The V and J genes are TRBV6-6 and TRBJ2-1, with 8 bases aligning to TRBD1. The CDR3 covers 16 residues. Germline V gives CDR1 MNHNY, CDR2 SVGAGI (reference sequence). V lost 0 bases to trimming and J lost 0 bases; unmatched junction nucleotides: 1. This CDR3 is CASSYSGTGSYNEQFF. In DNA, the CDR3 is TGTGCCAGCAGTTACTCAGGGACAGGCTCCTACAATGAGCAGTTCTTC.

This clonotype counts as medium-sized. The chain recombines TRBV7-6 with TRBJ2-7, with 8 nucleotides matching TRBD2. The CDR3 extends over 15 amino acids. Germline V gives CDR1 SGHVS, CDR2 FNYEAQ. After removal of 5 bases from V and 5 bases from J, the junction contained 11 bases not matched to a gene. CDR3 sequence reads: CASSPPGAGVNEQYF. DNA of the CDR3: TGTGCCAGCAGCCCCCCTGGAGCGGGAGTAAACGAGCAGTACTTC.

By sample fraction, this clonotype is medium-sized. This rearrangement joins TRBV27 to TRBJ2-7; TRBD2 might be the D (5 bases). The CDR3 is made up of 12 amino acids. V was cut by 5 bases and J by 4 bases, with 9 bases left in between. Germline V gene data show CDR1 as MNHEY and CDR2 as SMNVEV (reference sequence). The CDR3 here is CASSPPGYEQYF. CDR3 sequence (DNA): TGTGCCAGCAGTCCCCCGGGGTACGAGCAGTACTTC.

A few counts support this clonotype. This chain joins TRBV6-1 and TRBJ1-4; a possible D gene is TRBD1 (6 bases). The CDR3 spans 13 residues. The V gene lost 11 bases and the J gene lost 7 bases, with 17 bases spanning the gap. The V gene's germline CDR1 is MNHNS and CDR2 SASEGT. The CDR3 is CAANQGLGEKLFF. The CDR3 nucleotides read TGTGCCGCCAACCAGGGGCTTGGTGAAAAACTGTTTTTT.

By share, this clonotype ranks as medium-sized. V and J are TRBV24-1 and TRBJ2-2; D tentatively fits TRBD1 or TRBD2 (5 bases each). Germline V CDR1 and CDR2: KGHDR, SFDVKD. This CDR3 comprises 15 residues. The V end lost 9 bases, the J end lost 5 bases, and 18 bases lay between the germline ends. CDR3 bases: TGTGCCACCGCGCCAGACCTTGAGGGGACCGGGGAGCTGTTTTTT. Its protein product is CATAPDLEGTGELFF.

This clonotype came up many times. The chain is built from TRBV20-1 and TRBJ2-1; the match to TRBD2 covers 9 bases. V lost 6 bases to trimming and J lost 8 bases; unmatched junction nucleotides: 17. This CDR3 is built from 16 residues. CDR1 is DFQATT and CDR2 is SNEGSKA in the germline V gene (reference sequence). The DNA for the CDR3 is TGCAGTGCCTTACCCTCGGTAGCGGGAGTTATCTATGAGCAGTTCTTC. Encoded protein: CSALPSVAGVIYEQFF.

For this clonotype: This may be a read error: a much more frequent sequence differs by one nucleotide. This is likely a read error, given that the CDR3 carries no conserved phenylalanine or tryptophan at its end. The genes are TRBV6-5 and TRBJ2-7; no firm D call. Trimming took 2 bases from V and 1 from J, leaving 6 bases between them. Germline CDR1 and CDR2: MNHEY and SVGAGI. The CDR3 loop spans 13 amino acids. In DNA, the CDR3 is TGTGCCAGCAGTTACGAAAATTCCTACGAGCAGTACCTC. It codes for CASSYENSYEQYL.